This T cell receptor (beta chain) came from a study of blood T cell repertoires in COVID-19. Across the whole study: Spain, Italy and the United States supplied samples that represented acute and convalescent COVID-19. Sample material is recorded as cDNA or gDNA derived from T cells, B-cell-depleted T cells, or PBMCs.

Patients in Seattle were enrolled during active infection, then followed longitudinally. The CDR3 is made up of 15 amino acids. V lost 5 bases to trimming and J lost 1 base; unmatched junction nucleotides: 6. Germline-derived CDR1 and CDR2 are MNHEY and SVGAGI. As handled by the study authors: Amplification with reference gene primers provided the estimates of nucleated cell counts. Assay used: immunoSEQ multiplex PCR; TCRdb lists only in-frame clones, some missing. That table is the source of V, J and clone size, and D and trimming were worked out from the DNA. The sample carries 190,000 or so clones, about 95% recorded once.

The chain is built from TRBV6-5 and TRBJ1-1; 8 bases agree with TRBD1. The specimen sequenced was peripheral blood. The sequence was collected from a young man with COVID-19, enrolled during active disease. The CDR3 reads CASSPTTGANTEAFF. CDR3 DNA: TGTGCCAGCAGTCCCACGACAGGGGCGAACACTGAAGCTTTCTTT.